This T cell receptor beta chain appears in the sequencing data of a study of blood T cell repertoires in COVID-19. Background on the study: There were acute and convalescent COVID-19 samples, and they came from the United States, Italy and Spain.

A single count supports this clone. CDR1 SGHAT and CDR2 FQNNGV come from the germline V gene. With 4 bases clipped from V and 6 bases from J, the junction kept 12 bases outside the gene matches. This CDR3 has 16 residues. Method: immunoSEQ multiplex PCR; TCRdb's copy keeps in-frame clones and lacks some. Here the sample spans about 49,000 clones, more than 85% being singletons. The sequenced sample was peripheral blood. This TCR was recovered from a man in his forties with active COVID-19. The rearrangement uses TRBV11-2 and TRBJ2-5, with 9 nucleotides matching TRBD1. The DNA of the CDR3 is TGTGCCAGCAGCTCTACGGGGAGGGGACAGGGAAAGACCCAGTACTTC. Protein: CASSSTGRGQGKTQYF.